Following are 30 T cell receptor beta chains from one sample sequenced in a study of cytomegalovirus exposure and HLA in healthy donors. A multiplex PCR was run with 60 Vbeta primers and 13 Jbeta primers. Sequencing used immunoSEQ multiplex PCR; TCRdb keeps in-frame clones, though not all of them. The sample lists around 190,000 clones, 79% occurring once. What was sequenced was PBMCs. The source is a woman aged 25-40 years in good health and CMV-seropositive.

This clone appeared once. The rearrangement uses TRBV6-5 and TRBJ2-1; TRBD1 agrees at 7 bases. The germline gives CDR1 MNHEY, CDR2 SVGAGI. V was clipped by 6 bases and J by 8 bases; unmatched bases: 10. The CDR3 extends over 14 amino acids. CDR3 residues: CASRPPRQGDEQFF. The CDR3 bases are TGTGCCAGCAGGCCTCCACGACAGGGCGATGAGCAGTTCTTC.

J is TRBJ2-5 and V is TRBV5-4; D might be TRBD1 (6 bases). The V gene's germline CDR1 is SGHNT and CDR2 YYREEE (reference sequence). The length of the CDR3 is 12 residues. Trimming took 2 bases from V and 6 from J, leaving 8 bases between them. DNA of the CDR3: TGTGCCAGCAGCTTCAGGGGCCAGACCCAGTACTTC. Protein sequence: CASSFRGQTQYF.

The J gene is TRBJ2-7, the V gene TRBV10-1, with TRBD1 matching 7 bases. The CDR3 runs 14 residues. Trimming took 4 bases from V and 6 from J; bases not matched to a gene: 9. Germline values: CDR1 WNHNN, CDR2 SYGVQD (reference sequence). The CDR3 loop reads CASSAQGHMGEQYF. In DNA, the CDR3 is TGCGCCAGCAGTGCACAGGGGCATATGGGCGAGCAGTACTTC.

This clone was counted once. V and J are TRBV11-3 and TRBJ2-7; 7 bases line up with TRBD2. CDR3 length: 15 residues. CDR1 and CDR2 from the germline V gene are SGHNT and YENEEA. The junction had 6 bases not matched to a gene; V was cut back by 1 base and J by 3 bases. Here the CDR3 reads CASSLVASGYYEQYF. CDR3 sequence (DNA): TGTGCCAGCAGCTTAGTGGCTAGCGGATACTACGAGCAGTACTTC. Supplemented by reference TRBV11-3 and TRBJ2-7, the full variable domain reads EAGVVQSPRYKIIEKKQPVAFWCNPISGHNTLYWYLQNLGQGPELLIRYENEEAVDDSQLPKDRFSAERLKGVDSTLKIQPAELGDSAVYLCASSLVASGYYEQYFGPGTRLTVT.

The V gene is TRBV18, the J gene TRBJ2-3, with no clear D. The CDR3 has 16 amino acids. The V end lost 5 bases, the J end lost 4 bases, and 19 bases lay between the germline ends. CDR1 is KGHSH, CDR2 LQKENI, per germline. DNA of the CDR3: TGTGCCAGCTCAAGTTTCGTAACCTCGGAGCCAGATACGCAGTATTTT. This translates into CASSSFVTSEPDTQYF.

This chain joins TRBV6-1 and TRBJ1-2, with 7 bases identical to TRBD1. CDR3 length: 13 amino acids. Germline V gene data show CDR1 as MNHNS and CDR2 as SASEGT. The ends lost 4 bases at V and 4 bases at J; junction bases unmatched: 3. CDR3 nucleotide sequence: TGTGCCAGCAGTGTAGGGGGCAGCTATGGCTACACCTTC. Encoded protein: CASSVGGSYGYTF.

This chain connects TRBV7-7 to TRBJ2-6, with 7 nucleotides matching TRBD2. V shed 5 bases and J 3 bases; nucleotides not matched to a gene: 10. The CDR3 has 17 amino acids. Germline CDR1 and CDR2: SSHAT and FNYEAQ (reference sequence). The CDR3 sequence: CASSPWEGPGGANVLTF. CDR3 coding DNA: TGTGCCAGCAGCCCCTGGGAGGGCCCCGGTGGGGCCAACGTCCTGACTTTC.

CDR3 residues: CASSLAGTSVSYEQYF. CDR3 coding DNA: TGTGCCAGCAGCTTGGCTGGGACTAGCGTTTCCTACGAGCAGTACTTC. J is TRBJ2-7 and V is TRBV5-6, with 10 bases that match TRBD2. The ends lost 0 bases at V and 1 base at J; junction bases unmatched: 4. CDR1 is SGHDT, CDR2 YYEEEE, per germline. The CDR3 sequence is 16 residues long. The entire variable domain, with the rest obtained from reference TRBV5-6 and TRBJ2-7, is as follows: DAGVTQSPTHLIKTRGQQVTLRCSPKSGHDTVSWYQQALGQGPQFIFQYYEEEERQRGNFPDRFSGHQFPNYSSELNVNALLLGDSALYLCASSLAGTSVSYEQYFGPGTRLTVT.

This clone appeared a few times. The J gene is TRBJ1-2, the V gene TRBV25-1; no definite D call. This CDR3 spans 12 amino acids. Germline V lookup: CDR1 MGHDK, CDR2 SYGVNS. Trimming removed 1 base at V and 7 bases at J, with 7 bases between. This CDR3 reads CASSELAGGYTF. In DNA form, the CDR3 reads TGTGCCAGCAGTGAATTGGCTGGTGGCTACACCTTC.

The CDR3 nucleotides read TGTGCTAGTGGTCCTGGGACTGTGCCCTACGAGCAGTACTTC. Protein: CASGPGTVPYEQYF. V gene TRBV12-5 combines with J gene TRBJ2-7; possible D gene TRBD2, 6 bases. Germline values: CDR1 LGHNT, CDR2 FRNRAP. The CDR3 is 14 residues long. V was shortened by 5 bases and J by 2 bases, with 13 bases between the two germline ends.

Regarding this clone: This specimen includes other DNA sequences encoding the same CDR3. This chain joins TRBV7-9 and TRBJ2-5; 8 positions agree with TRBD1. The germline V gene has CDR1 SEHNR and CDR2 FQNEAQ (reference sequence). The CDR3 extends over 13 amino acids. V shed 7 bases and J 5 bases; nucleotides not matched to a gene: 6. The CDR3: CASTPAGGETQYF. The DNA of the CDR3 is TGTGCCAGCACCCCGGCAGGGGGCGAGACCCAGTACTTC.

The chain combines TRBV5-1 with TRBJ2-5; 7 bases match TRBD2. The V gene's germline CDR1 is SGHRS and CDR2 YFSETQ. Unmatched junction bases numbered 20, after V lost 4 bases and J lost 5 bases. This CDR3 region has 18 residues. The CDR3 region is CASSRELAPTAQRETQYF. CDR3 in DNA: TGCGCCAGCAGCCGAGAACTAGCGCCAACGGCCCAACGGGAGACCCAGTACTTC.

This clone came up a few times. The genes are TRBV2 and TRBJ2-3, with 13 positions matching TRBD2. Germline loops: CDR1 SNHLY, CDR2 FYNNEI. With V trimmed by 3 bases and J by 1 base, 1 base remained unmatched. This CDR3 has 16 residues. The CDR3, as DNA: TGTGCCAGCAGTGAGACTAGCGGGGGGCGCACAGATACGCAGTATTTT. Translating it yields CASSETSGGRTDTQYF. The full variable domain, with the rest looked up from reference TRBV2 and TRBJ2-3, is EPEVTQTPSHQVTQMGQEVILRCVPISNHLYFYWYRQILGQKVEFLVSFYNNEISEKSEIFDDQFSVERPDGSNFTLKIRSTKLEDSAMYFCASSETSGGRTDTQYFGPGTRLTVL.

The chain has TRBV5-4 and TRBJ2-7; 7 positions match TRBD2. V lost 4 bases to trimming and J lost 0 bases; unmatched junction nucleotides: 7. The CDR3 covers 15 residues. Germline V gene data show CDR1 as SGHNT and CDR2 as YYREEE (reference sequence). The CDR3 here is CASSPGGEGSYEQYF. The CDR3, as DNA: TGTGCCAGCAGCCCTGGGGGGGAGGGCTCCTACGAGCAGTACTTC.

The CDR3 loop reads CASSEVRDEKLFF. DNA of the CDR3: TGCGCCAGCAGTGAGGTCCGAGATGAAAAACTGTTTTTT. The chain employs TRBV10-2 and TRBJ1-4; D unresolved. This CDR3 is built from 13 residues. CDR1 WSHSY and CDR2 SAAADI come from the germline V gene. V lost 2 bases and J 6 bases, leaving 7 bases between the germline ends.

This clone was detected once. The J gene is TRBJ1-2, the V gene TRBV4-2; D perhaps matches TRBD1 (6 bases). The CDR3 loop spans 15 amino acids. V was clipped by 4 bases and J by 2 bases, with 14 bases between them. Germline assignment: CDR1 LGHNA and CDR2 YNFKEQ. The CDR3 DNA sequence: TGTGCCAGCAGCCTTACCCCAGGACAGAACTATGGCTACACCTTC. Translating it yields CASSLTPGQNYGYTF.

This sequence joins TRBV2 and TRBJ1-3, with 9 bases lining up with TRBD1. Germline V gene sequence: CDR1 SNHLY, CDR2 FYNNEI. The CDR3 extends over 16 amino acids. The ends lost 7 bases at V and 4 bases at J; junction bases unmatched: 11. In nucleotides, the CDR3 is TGTGCCAGCAAAAGAGCTAAGGGGACAGGGGGAAACACCATATATTTT. Its protein is CASKRAKGTGGNTIYF.

V is TRBV4-1 and J is TRBJ1-2; TRBD1 matches 9 bases. J lost 0 bases, V lost 3 bases, and 8 bases had no gene match. Germline assignment: CDR1 MGHRA and CDR2 YSYEKL. The CDR3 is 17 residues long. DNA of the CDR3: TGCGCCAGCAGCCAGCGGGGACAGGGTGTGACTAACTATGGCTACACCTTC. It translates to CASSQRGQGVTNYGYTF.

This chain joins TRBV10-3 and TRBJ2-1, with 11 bases aligning to TRBD2. Looked up from germline, CDR1 is ENHRY and CDR2 is SYGVKD. The CDR3 length is 18 residues. V trimming: 6 bases; J trimming: 0 bases; junction bases outside the gene matches: 10. The chain's CDR3 is CAIRGTSGNLSSYNEQFF. Here the CDR3 DNA reads TGTGCCATCAGGGGGACTAGCGGCAATCTGAGCTCCTACAATGAGCAGTTCTTC.

The chain combines TRBV29-1 with TRBJ2-5, with 8 bases aligning to TRBD2. CDR3 length: 12 amino acids. CDR1 SQVTM and CDR2 ANQGSEA come from the germline V gene. The trim removed 5 bases at V and 3 bases at J, leaving 2 bases unmatched. CDR3: CSVRGGEETQYF. CDR3 nucleotide sequence: TGCAGCGTTCGGGGGGGAGAAGAGACCCAGTACTTC.

V gene TRBV9 combines with J gene TRBJ2-5, with 7 bases matching TRBD2. This CDR3 region has 17 residues. The ends lost 4 bases at V and 5 bases at J; junction bases unmatched: 17. CDR1 and CDR2 (germline): SGDLS, YYNGEE. The CDR3 DNA follows: TGTGCCAGCAGCCTTAATCCAGCGGGACCATCAGGGGAGACCCAGTACTTC. Residues: CASSLNPAGPSGETQYF.

This chain uses TRBV7-6 with TRBJ2-2; 10 positions agree with TRBD1. Per the germline V gene, CDR1 is SGHVS and CDR2 is FNYEAQ. V shed 5 bases, J shed 3 bases, and the junction held 3 bases outside the gene matches. The CDR3 extends over 15 amino acids. CDR3 loop: CASSPGTGDTGELFF. CDR3 sequence (DNA): TGTGCCAGCAGCCCCGGGACAGGGGACACCGGGGAGCTGTTTTTT.

Here the CDR3 reads CASSPNSGPTNEKLFF. The CDR3 bases are TGTGCCAGCAGCCCCAACAGTGGGCCAACTAATGAAAAACTGTTTTTT. The chain is built from TRBV7-7 and TRBJ1-4, with D unclear. CDR1 and CDR2 from the germline V gene are SSHAT and FNYEAQ (reference sequence). This CDR3 is 16 amino acids long. Trimming shortened V by 5 bases and J by 0 bases, and 13 bases separated the two germline ends. The full variable domain, its missing parts supplied by reference TRBV7-7 and TRBJ1-4, is GAGVSQSPRYKVTKRGQDVTLRCDPISSHATLYWYQQALGQGPEFLTYFNYEAQPDKSGLPSDRFSAERPEGSISTLTIQRTEQRDSAMYRCASSPNSGPTNEKLFFGSGTQLSVL.

This chain connects TRBV13 to TRBJ1-2; 7 bases agree with TRBD1. After removal of 5 bases from V and 4 bases from J, the junction contained 16 bases not matched to a gene. The CDR3 sequence is 17 residues long. Germline V gene data show CDR1 as PRHDT and CDR2 as FYEKMQ (reference sequence). This CDR3 reads CASSPRGVAEGAYGYTF. The CDR3 bases are TGTGCCAGCAGCCCTCGGGGTGTCGCAGAGGGGGCCTATGGCTACACCTTC.

V usage is TRBV6-4 and J usage is TRBJ1-5; unclear D gene. Germline CDR1 and CDR2: MRHNA and SNTAGT. The CDR3 contains 13 residues. V shed 3 bases and J shed 2 bases, with 5 bases lying between them. CDR3 DNA: TGTGCCAGCAGTGAGCAGGGCAATCAGCCCCAGCATTTT. It yields the protein CASSEQGNQPQHF.

The genes are TRBV18 and TRBJ2-5, with D perhaps TRBD2 (6 bases). The ends were cut back, 0 bases at V and 5 bases at J, with 13 bases in the middle. Germline V gene data show CDR1 as KGHSH and CDR2 as LQKENI. This CDR3 has 15 amino acids. CDR3 amino acids: CASSPPGLEGETQYF. The DNA of the CDR3 is TGTGCCAGCTCACCACCGGGACTGGAGGGGGAGACCCAGTACTTC.

The chain links TRBV11-3 to TRBJ1-2, with 7 bases fitting TRBD1. Germline V gene lookup returns CDR1 SGHNT and CDR2 YENEEA. This CDR3 spans 15 amino acids. Trimming removed 2 bases from V and 0 bases from J; junction bases left unmatched: 3. CDR3 in amino acids: CASSLRDRPNYGYTF. CDR3 sequence (DNA): TGTGCCAGCAGCTTAAGGGACAGACCTAACTATGGCTACACCTTC.

With respect to this clone: Relative to the germline gene, one junction end is altered; a read error may explain this. V gene TRBV7-9 combines with J gene TRBJ1-2; 7 nucleotides match TRBD1. The CDR3 consists of 16 residues. Germline V gives CDR1 SEHNR, CDR2 FQNEAQ (reference sequence). The CDR3 DNA sequence: TGTTCCAGCAGCACCGCCTACCGGGACAGTAACTATGGCTACACCTTC. It yields the protein CSSSTAYRDSNYGYTF.

The chain uses TRBV7-8 and TRBJ2-3; tentative D call: TRBD2 (5 bases). The CDR3 is 16 residues long. With 3 bases removed from V and 0 bases from J, the gap between germline ends came to 13 bases. Looked up from germline, CDR1 is SGHVS and CDR2 is FQNEAQ. Here the CDR3 DNA reads TGTGCCAGCAGCTTCGGGCTAGCATATAGCACAGATACGCAGTATTTT. It yields the protein CASSFGLAYSTDTQYF.

The chain has TRBV4-1 and TRBJ1-5; 9 positions match TRBD1. In germline, CDR1 is MGHRA, CDR2 YSYEKL. The junction had 7 bases not matched to a gene; V was cut back by 4 bases and J by 6 bases. The CDR3 covers 15 residues. CDR3 region: CASSRIQGAGQPQHF. The CDR3 DNA reads TGCGCCAGCAGCCGAATACAGGGGGCGGGTCAGCCCCAGCATTTT.